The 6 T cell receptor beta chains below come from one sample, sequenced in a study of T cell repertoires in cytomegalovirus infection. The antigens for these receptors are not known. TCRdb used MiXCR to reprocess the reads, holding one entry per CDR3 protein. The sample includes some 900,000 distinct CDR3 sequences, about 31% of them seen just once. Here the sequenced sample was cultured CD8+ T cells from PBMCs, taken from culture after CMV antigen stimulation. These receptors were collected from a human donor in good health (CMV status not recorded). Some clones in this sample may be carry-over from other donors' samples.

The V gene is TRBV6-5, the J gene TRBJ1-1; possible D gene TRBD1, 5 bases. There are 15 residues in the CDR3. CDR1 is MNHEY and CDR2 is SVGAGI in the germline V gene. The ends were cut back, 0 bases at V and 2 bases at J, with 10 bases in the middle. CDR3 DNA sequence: TGTGCCAGCAGTTACTCCTCGACAGCTAACACTGAAGCTTTCTTT. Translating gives CASSYSSTANTEAFF.

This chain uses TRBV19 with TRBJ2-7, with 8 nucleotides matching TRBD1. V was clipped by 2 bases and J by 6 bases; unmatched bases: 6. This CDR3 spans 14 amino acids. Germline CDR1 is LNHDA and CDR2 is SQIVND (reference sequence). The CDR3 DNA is TGTGCCAGTAGTATACAAGCAGGGGGCTCCGAGCAGTACTTC. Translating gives CASSIQAGGSEQYF.

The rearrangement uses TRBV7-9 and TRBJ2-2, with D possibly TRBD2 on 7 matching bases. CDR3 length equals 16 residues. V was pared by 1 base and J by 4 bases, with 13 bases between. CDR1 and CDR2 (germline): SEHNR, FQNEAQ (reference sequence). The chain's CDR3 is CASSLGLRGLTGELFF. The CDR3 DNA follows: TGTGCCAGCAGCTTAGGTCTGCGGGGGCTCACCGGGGAGCTGTTTTTT.

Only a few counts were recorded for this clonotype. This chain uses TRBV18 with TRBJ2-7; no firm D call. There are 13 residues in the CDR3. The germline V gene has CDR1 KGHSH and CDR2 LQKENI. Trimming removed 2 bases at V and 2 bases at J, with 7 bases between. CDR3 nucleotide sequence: TGTGCCAGCTCACCAAACGGAGCCTACGAGCAGTACTTC. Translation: CASSPNGAYEQYF.

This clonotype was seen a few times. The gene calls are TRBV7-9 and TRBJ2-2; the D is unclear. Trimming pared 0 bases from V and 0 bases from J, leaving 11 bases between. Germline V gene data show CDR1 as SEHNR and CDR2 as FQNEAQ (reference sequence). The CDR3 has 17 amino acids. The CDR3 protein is CASSLATAIANTGELFF. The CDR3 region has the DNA TGTGCCAGCAGCTTAGCGACCGCTATCGCGAACACCGGGGAGCTGTTTTTT.

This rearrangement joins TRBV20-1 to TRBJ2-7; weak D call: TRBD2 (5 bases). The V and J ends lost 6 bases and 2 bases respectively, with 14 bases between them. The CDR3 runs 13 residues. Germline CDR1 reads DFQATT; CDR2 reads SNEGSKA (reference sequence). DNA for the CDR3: TGCAGTGCAACCCTCGGACTTGCCTACGAGCAGTACTTC. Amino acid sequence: CSATLGLAYEQYF.